These T cell receptor beta chains were read from a single sample in a study of shared clonotypes between healthy human individuals. This table comes from immunoSEQ multiplex PCR, and its TCRdb copy is limited to in-frame clones, with some not included. The sample includes about 1.4 million clones, around 97% of them seen just once. Material: naive CD4+ T cells sorted from blood. Receptors originate from a man aged 30 to 45 in good health. The CDR3 runs from the conserved cysteine through the conserved F or W. Each record gives: clone size, J gene, D gene, V gene, CDR3 protein, CDR3 DNA. D genes are given only for firm matches. Expanded clones get a size class; other rows say once, few or many, or leave the size out.

. | TRBJ2-3 | . | TRBV5-1 | CASSSSSSPRVNTQYF | TGCGCCAGCAGTTCCAGCTCGAGCCCGAGGGTTAATACGCAGTATTTT
. | TRBJ1-5 | . | TRBV19 | CASSIRRQSYSNQPQHF | TGTGCCAGTAGTATAAGACGGCAGAGTTATAGCAATCAGCCCCAGCATTTT
. | TRBJ2-2 | TRBD2 | TRBV5-1 | CASSSLTSASGELFF | TGCGCCAGCAGCTCCTTGACTAGCGCAAGCGGGGAGCTGTTTTTT
. | TRBJ2-5 | . | TRBV11-3 | CASSPRTEETQYF | TGTGCCAGCAGCCCCCGGACAGAAGAGACCCAGTACTTC
. | TRBJ1-5 | . | TRBV2 | CASSVGGDQPQHF | TGTGCCAGCAGTGTTGGGGGGGACCAGCCCCAGCATTTT
. | TRBJ1-1 | . | TRBV28 | CASNRQIVNTEAFF | TGTGCCAGCAACCGACAGATAGTGAACACTGAAGCTTTCTTT
. | TRBJ2-6 | . | TRBV6-1 | CASYLSGANVLTF | TGTGCCAGTTACCTCTCTGGGGCCAACGTCCTGACTTTC
. | TRBJ2-1 | . | TRBV28 | CASSFWVGEYNEQFF | TGTGCCAGCAGTTTCTGGGTGGGAGAGTACAATGAGCAGTTCTTC
. | TRBJ1-1 | . | TRBV4-3 | CASSQEGWGDTEAFF | TGCGCCAGCAGCCAAGAAGGATGGGGAGACACTGAAGCTTTCTTT
. | TRBJ1-5 | TRBD1 | TRBV7-8 | CASSPWTGNSNQPQHF | TGTGCCAGCAGCCCGTGGACAGGGAATAGCAATCAGCCCCAGCATTTT
. | TRBJ1-3 | . | TRBV25-1 | CASTGPYSGNTIYF | TGTGCCAGCACTGGACCGTACTCTGGAAACACCATATATTTT
. | TRBJ1-5 | . | TRBV19 | CASSMGGQINQPQHF | TGTGCCAGTAGTATGGGTGGACAGATCAATCAGCCCCAGCATTTT
. | TRBJ2-6 | . | TRBV29-1 | CGGAQPGANVLTF | TGCGGGGGGGCACAACCTGGGGCCAACGTCCTGACTTTC
. | TRBJ2-5 | TRBD1 | TRBV7-2 | CASSPPTGRETQYF | TGTGCCAGCAGCCCCCCGACAGGGCGGGAGACCCAGTACTTC
few | TRBJ2-1 | . | TRBV11-2 | CASSLGGSSYNEQFF | TGTGCCAGCAGCTTAGGGGGTAGCTCCTACAATGAGCAGTTCTTC
. | TRBJ1-2 | . | TRBV10-3 | CAISEGVTTNYGYTF | TGTGCCATCAGTGAGGGGGTCACTACTAACTATGGCTACACCTTC
. | TRBJ1-5 | . | TRBV2 | CASSEETDQPQHF | TGTGCCAGCAGTGAAGAGACGGATCAGCCCCAGCATTTT
. | TRBJ2-6 | . | TRBV13 | CASSTPNASGANVLTF | TGTGCCAGCAGCACGCCGAATGCCTCTGGGGCCAACGTCCTGACTTTC
. | TRBJ2-3 | . | TRBV27 | CASSWRDLADTQYF | TGTGCCAGCAGTTGGCGGGACCTGGCAGATACGCAGTATTTT
. | TRBJ1-5 | . | TRBV5-1 | CASSLELNQPQHF | TGCGCCAGCAGCTTGGAACTCAATCAGCCCCAGCATTTT